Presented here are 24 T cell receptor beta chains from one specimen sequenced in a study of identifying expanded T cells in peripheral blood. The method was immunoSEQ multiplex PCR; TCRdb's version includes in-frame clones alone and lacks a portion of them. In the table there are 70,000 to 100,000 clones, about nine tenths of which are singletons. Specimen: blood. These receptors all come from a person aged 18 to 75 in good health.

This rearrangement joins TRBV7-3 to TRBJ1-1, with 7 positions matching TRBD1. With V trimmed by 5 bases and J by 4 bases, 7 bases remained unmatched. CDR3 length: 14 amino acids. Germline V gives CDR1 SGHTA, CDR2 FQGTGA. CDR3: CASSIQGSGTEAFF. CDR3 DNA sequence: TGTGCCAGCAGCATACAGGGGAGTGGCACTGAAGCTTTCTTT.

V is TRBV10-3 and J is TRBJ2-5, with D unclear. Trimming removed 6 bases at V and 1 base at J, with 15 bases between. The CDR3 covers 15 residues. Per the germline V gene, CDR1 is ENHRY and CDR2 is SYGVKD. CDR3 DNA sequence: TGTGCCATCAGCCCCGGACCCAAAGGCCAAGAGACCCAGTACTTC. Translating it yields CAISPGPKGQETQYF.

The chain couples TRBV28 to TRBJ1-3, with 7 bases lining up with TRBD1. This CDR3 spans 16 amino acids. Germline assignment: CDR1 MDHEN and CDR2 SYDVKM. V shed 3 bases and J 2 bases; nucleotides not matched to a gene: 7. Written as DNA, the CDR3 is TGTGCCAGCAGTTTCCCACCAGGGGGTACTGGAAACACCATATATTTT. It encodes CASSFPPGGTGNTIYF.

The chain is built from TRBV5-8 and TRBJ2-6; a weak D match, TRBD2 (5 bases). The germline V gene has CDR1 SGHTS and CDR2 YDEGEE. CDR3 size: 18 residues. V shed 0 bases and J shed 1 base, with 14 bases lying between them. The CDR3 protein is CASSLARGWGSGANVLTF. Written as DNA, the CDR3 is TGTGCCAGCAGCTTGGCCCGGGGATGGGGATCTGGGGCCAACGTCCTGACTTTC.

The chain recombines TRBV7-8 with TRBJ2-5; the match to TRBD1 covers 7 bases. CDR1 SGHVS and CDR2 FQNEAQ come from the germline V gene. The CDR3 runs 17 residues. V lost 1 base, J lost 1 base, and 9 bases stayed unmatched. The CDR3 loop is CASSLEDRALFQETQYF. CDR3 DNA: TGTGCCAGCAGCTTAGAAGACAGGGCCCTTTTCCAAGAGACCCAGTACTTC.

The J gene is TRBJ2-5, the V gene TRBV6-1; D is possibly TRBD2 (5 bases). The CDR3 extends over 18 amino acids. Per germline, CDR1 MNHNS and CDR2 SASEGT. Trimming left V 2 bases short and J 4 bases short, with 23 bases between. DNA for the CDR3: TGTGCCAGCAGTGAATTGCGGCTAGCCGCCGGTTCGGGAGAGACCCAGTACTTC. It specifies CASSELRLAAGSGETQYF.

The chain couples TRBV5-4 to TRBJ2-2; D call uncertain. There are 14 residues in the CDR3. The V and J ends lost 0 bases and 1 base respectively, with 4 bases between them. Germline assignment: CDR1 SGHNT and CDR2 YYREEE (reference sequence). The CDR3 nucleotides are TGTGCCAGCAGCTTGGGGTGGAACACCGGGGAGCTGTTTTTT. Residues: CASSLGWNTGELFF.

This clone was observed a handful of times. CDR3 in amino acids: CASSDSSGGPSTGELFF. CDR3 bases: TGTGCCAGCAGTGACTCGAGCGGGGGCCCCAGTACCGGGGAGCTGTTTTTT. The chain carries TRBV6-4 and TRBJ2-2; 8 bases match TRBD2. V shed 0 bases and J 5 bases; nucleotides not matched to a gene: 8. This CDR3 contains 17 residues. Germline V gene data show CDR1 as MRHNA and CDR2 as SNTAGT.

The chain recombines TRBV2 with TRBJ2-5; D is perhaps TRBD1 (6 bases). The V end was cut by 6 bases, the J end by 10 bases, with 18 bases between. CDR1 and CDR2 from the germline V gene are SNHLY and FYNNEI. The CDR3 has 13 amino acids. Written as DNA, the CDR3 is TGTGCCAGCAGACTGGACAGCCTCGTGGACCAGTACTTC. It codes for CASRLDSLVDQYF.

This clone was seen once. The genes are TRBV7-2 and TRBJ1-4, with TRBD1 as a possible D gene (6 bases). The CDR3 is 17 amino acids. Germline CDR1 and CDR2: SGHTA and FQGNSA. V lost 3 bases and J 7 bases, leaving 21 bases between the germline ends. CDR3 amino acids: CASSFQSTGTRSEKLFF. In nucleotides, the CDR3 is TGTGCCAGCAGCTTCCAATCCACAGGGACGCGCAGTGAAAAACTGTTTTTT.

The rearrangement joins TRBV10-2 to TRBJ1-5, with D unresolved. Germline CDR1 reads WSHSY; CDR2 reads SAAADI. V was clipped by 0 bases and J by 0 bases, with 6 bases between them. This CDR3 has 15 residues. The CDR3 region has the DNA TGCGCCAGCAGTGAGTCAGACCGTAGCAATCAGCCCCAGCATTTT. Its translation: CASSESDRSNQPQHF.

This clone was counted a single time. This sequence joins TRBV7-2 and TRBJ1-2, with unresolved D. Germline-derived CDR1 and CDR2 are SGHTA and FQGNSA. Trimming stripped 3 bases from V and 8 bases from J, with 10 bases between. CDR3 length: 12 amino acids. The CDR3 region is CASSFMEGGYTF. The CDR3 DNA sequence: TGTGCCAGCAGCTTTATGGAAGGGGGCTACACCTTC.

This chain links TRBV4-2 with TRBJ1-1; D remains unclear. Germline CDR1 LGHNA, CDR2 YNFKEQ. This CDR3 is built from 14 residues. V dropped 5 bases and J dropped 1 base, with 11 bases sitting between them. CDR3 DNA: TGTGCCAGCAGCTTCTCGGTGGAGAACACTGAAGCTTTCTTT. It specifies CASSFSVENTEAFF.

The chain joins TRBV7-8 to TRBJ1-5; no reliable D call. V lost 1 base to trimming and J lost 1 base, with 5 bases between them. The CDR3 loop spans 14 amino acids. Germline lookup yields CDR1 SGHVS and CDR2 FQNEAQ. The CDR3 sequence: CASSLGLSNQPQHF. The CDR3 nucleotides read TGTGCCAGCAGCTTAGGGCTGAGCAATCAGCCCCAGCATTTT.

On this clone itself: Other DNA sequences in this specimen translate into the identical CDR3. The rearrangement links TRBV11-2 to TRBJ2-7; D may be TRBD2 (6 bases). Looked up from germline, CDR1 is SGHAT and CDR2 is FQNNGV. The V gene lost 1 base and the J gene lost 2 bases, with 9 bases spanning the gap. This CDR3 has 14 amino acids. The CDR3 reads CASSLAGATYEQYF. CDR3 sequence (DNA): TGTGCCAGCAGCTTAGCGGGAGCAACCTACGAGCAGTACTTC.

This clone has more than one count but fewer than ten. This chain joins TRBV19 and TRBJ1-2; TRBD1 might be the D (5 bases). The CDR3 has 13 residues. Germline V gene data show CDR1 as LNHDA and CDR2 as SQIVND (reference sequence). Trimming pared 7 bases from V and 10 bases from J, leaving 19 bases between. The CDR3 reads CASIERGREDYTF. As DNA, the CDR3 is TGTGCCAGTATTGAGAGGGGTCGAGAAGACTACACCTTC.

This chain's CDR3 is CASSDLPRAGELFF. In nucleotides, the CDR3 is TGTGCCAGCAGCGACCTCCCCAGGGCCGGGGAGCTGTTTTTT. This chain links TRBV9 with TRBJ2-2; a weak D match, TRBD1 (5 bases). Germline loops: CDR1 SGDLS, CDR2 YYNGEE. V was clipped by 3 bases and J by 6 bases, with 12 bases between them. This CDR3 region has 14 residues.

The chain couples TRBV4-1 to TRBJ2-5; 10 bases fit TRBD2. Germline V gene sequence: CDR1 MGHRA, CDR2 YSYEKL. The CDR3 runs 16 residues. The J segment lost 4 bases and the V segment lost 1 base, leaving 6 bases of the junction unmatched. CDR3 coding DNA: TGCGCCAGCAGCCAAGTAAGCGGGGGGGCCTTAGAGACCCAGTACTTC. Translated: CASSQVSGGALETQYF.

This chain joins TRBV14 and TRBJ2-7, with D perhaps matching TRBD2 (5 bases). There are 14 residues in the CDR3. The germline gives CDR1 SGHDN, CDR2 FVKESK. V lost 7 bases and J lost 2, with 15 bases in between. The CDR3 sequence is CASKTESGTYEQYF. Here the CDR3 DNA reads TGTGCCAGCAAAACCGAGAGCGGCACCTACGAGCAGTACTTC.

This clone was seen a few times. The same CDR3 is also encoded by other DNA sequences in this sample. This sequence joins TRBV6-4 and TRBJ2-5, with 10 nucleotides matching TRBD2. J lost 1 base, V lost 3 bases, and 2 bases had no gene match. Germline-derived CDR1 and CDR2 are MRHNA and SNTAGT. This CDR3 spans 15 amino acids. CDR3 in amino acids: CASSETSGAQETQYF. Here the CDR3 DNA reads TGTGCCAGCAGTGAAACTAGCGGGGCCCAAGAGACCCAGTACTTC.

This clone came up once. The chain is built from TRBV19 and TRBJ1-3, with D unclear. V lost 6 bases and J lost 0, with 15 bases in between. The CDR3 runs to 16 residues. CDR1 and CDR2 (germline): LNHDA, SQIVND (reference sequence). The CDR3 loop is CASSIHGLNSGNTIYF. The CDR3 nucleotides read TGTGCCAGTAGCATCCACGGACTCAACTCTGGAAACACCATATATTTT.

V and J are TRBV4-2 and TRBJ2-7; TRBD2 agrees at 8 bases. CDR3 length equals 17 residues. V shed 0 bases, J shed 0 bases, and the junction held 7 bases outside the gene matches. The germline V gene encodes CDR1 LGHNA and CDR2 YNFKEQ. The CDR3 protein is CASSQDGGGGSSYEQYF. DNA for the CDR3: TGTGCCAGCAGCCAAGATGGGGGCGGGGGGAGCTCCTACGAGCAGTACTTC.

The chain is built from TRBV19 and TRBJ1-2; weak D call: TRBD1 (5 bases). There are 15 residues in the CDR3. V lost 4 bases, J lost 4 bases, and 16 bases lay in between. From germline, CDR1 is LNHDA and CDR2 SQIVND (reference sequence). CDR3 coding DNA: TGTGCCAGTAGTACCCGACAGAGCCTCCCCTATGGCTACACCTTC. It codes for CASSTRQSLPYGYTF.

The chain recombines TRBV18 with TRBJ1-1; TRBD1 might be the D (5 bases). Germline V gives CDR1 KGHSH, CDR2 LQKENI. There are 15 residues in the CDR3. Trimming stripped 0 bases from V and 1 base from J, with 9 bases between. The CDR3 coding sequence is TGTGCCAGCTCACCACCGAAGGGGCCGAACACTGAAGCTTTCTTT. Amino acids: CASSPPKGPNTEAFF.